The entry below gives a single TCR beta chain sequence along with its context. With a far larger clone one base away, a read error is the likely cause. The same CDR3 is also encoded by other DNA sequences in this sample. PCR primers comprised 60 Vbeta and 13 Jbeta primers. Here immunoSEQ multiplex PCR was the method, and the copy in TCRdb shows in-frame clones only, minus some. The sample includes 120,000 or so clones, roughly four fifths seen only once; the top ten take about 11%. These data come from a study of cytomegalovirus exposure and HLA in healthy donors. Sample: PBMCs. This clonotype originated in a male donor in good health and CMV-seropositive.

This chain's CDR3 is CASSFGGSVHEQYF. DNA for the CDR3: TGTGCCAGCAGCTTCGGGGGGTCCGTCCACGAGCAGTACTTC. The chain uses TRBV5-7 and TRBJ2-7; 7 bases match TRBD2. TRBV5-7 carries the ORF label, with uncertain function. J was trimmed by 5 bases and V by 2 bases; bases with no gene match: 7. The CDR3 spans 14 residues.